These 31 T cell receptor beta chains originate from one sample sequenced in a study of blood T cell repertoires in COVID-19. Only in-frame clones appear in the TCRdb table, and some are missing; sequencing was by immunoSEQ multiplex PCR. The table records 210,000 or so clones, approximately 80% of them present only once. Sequenced sample: PBMCs or T cells enriched from blood (not recorded which). Receptors originate from a man younger than 45 with acute COVID-19.

CDR3 in DNA: TGTGCCAGCAGCTGGGGACAAAATTCACCCCTCCACTTT. Protein product: CASSWGQNSPLHF. The gene calls are TRBV5-6 and TRBJ1-6, with D maybe TRBD1 (6 bases). Trimming removed 3 bases from V and 7 bases from J, with 8 bases in between. Germline loops: CDR1 SGHDT, CDR2 YYEEEE. The CDR3 is 13 residues long.

The rearrangement uses TRBV14 and TRBJ1-1, with no clear D. The CDR3 totals 13 residues. Trimming stripped 4 bases from V and 0 bases from J, with 6 bases between. Germline V CDR1 and CDR2: SGHDN, FVKESK. The CDR3 region has the DNA TGTGCCAGCAGCCTACAGATGAACACTGAAGCTTTCTTT. This encodes CASSLQMNTEAFF.

The chain joins TRBV2 to TRBJ1-6, with 8 bases fitting TRBD1. The CDR3 runs to 14 residues. Germline CDR1 SNHLY, CDR2 FYNNEI. The V gene end was trimmed by 5 bases and the J gene end by 6 bases; junction bases not matched to a gene: 3. CDR3: CASSFRGPNSPLHF. Here the CDR3 DNA reads TGTGCCAGCAGTTTCAGGGGGCCTAATTCACCCCTCCACTTT.

In this sample, this clone turned up a few times. The chain is built from TRBV6-5 and TRBJ1-5, with TRBD1 identical over 7 bases. Trimming at V came to 6 bases and at J to 3 bases, leaving 5 bases not matched to a gene. The CDR3 extends over 14 amino acids. Germline CDR1 is MNHEY and CDR2 is SVGAGI. In DNA, the CDR3 is TGTGCCAGCAGACAGGGGACGGCCAATCAGCCCCAGCATTTT. Translated, it gives CASRQGTANQPQHF.

The chain recombines TRBV30 with TRBJ1-2; D is possibly TRBD1 (5 bases). The CDR3 has 12 residues. The V gene lost 3 bases and the J gene lost 5 bases, with 10 bases spanning the gap. The germline gives CDR1 GTSNPN, CDR2 SVGIG (reference sequence). CDR3 DNA: TGTGCCTGGAGGTTGGGGGGGTATGGCTACACCTTC. Its translation is CAWRLGGYGYTF.

The V call is TRBV7-2, the J call TRBJ2-2; 9 bases line up with TRBD2. The CDR3 runs 18 residues. Germline V gene sequence: CDR1 SGHTA, CDR2 FQGNSA. The ends lost 5 bases at V and 0 bases at J; junction bases unmatched: 10. This chain's CDR3 is CASSRPRAGGSNTGELFF. The CDR3 region has the DNA TGTGCCAGCAGCCGCCCGCGAGCGGGGGGTTCGAACACCGGGGAGCTGTTTTTT.

The genes are TRBV6-5 and TRBJ1-4; 10 nucleotides line up with TRBD1. Germline V CDR1 and CDR2: MNHEY, SVGAGI. V gave up 2 bases and J gave up 14 bases; unmatched junction bases: 11. The CDR3 contains 15 residues. CDR3 nucleotide sequence: TGTGCCAGCAGTTACGAGACAGGGGGCCTATCCAATCTGTTTTTT. Its translation is CASSYETGGLSNLFF.

This clone showed up just once. At one end the junction does not follow the germline gene, possibly because of a read error. This sequence joins TRBV9 and TRBJ1-6, with D hard to call. Germline-derived CDR1 and CDR2 are SGDLS and YYNGEE. The CDR3 runs 14 residues. The CDR3 nucleotides are TGTGCCAGCAGCGCCCACTCCCATAATTCACCCCTCCACTTT. Protein: CASSAHSHNSPLHF.

The rearrangement joins TRBV7-9 to TRBJ2-3; 10 bases are shared with TRBD1. The CDR3 is made up of 15 amino acids. From germline, CDR1 is SEHNR and CDR2 FQNEAQ (reference sequence). Trimming removed 4 bases from V and 3 bases from J; junction bases left unmatched: 4. The CDR3 spells CASSYGQGETDTQYF. The CDR3 region has the DNA TGTGCCAGCAGCTACGGACAGGGGGAGACAGATACGCAGTATTTT.

This sequence joins TRBV5-4 and TRBJ2-3; 7 positions agree with TRBD2. The CDR3 consists of 15 residues. The germline V gene encodes CDR1 SGHNT and CDR2 YYREEE (reference sequence). V lost 0 bases and J lost 6; bases outside the gene matches: 7. The CDR3 reads CASSLGERGGDTQYF. The DNA of the CDR3 is TGTGCCAGCAGCTTGGGGGAGCGGGGAGGGGATACGCAGTATTTT.

This chain links TRBV5-1 with TRBJ1-2; no clear D. The V gene's germline CDR1 is SGHRS and CDR2 YFSETQ. Trimming took 4 bases from V and 8 from J, leaving 15 bases between them. This CDR3 contains 13 residues. The CDR3 reads CASSQTGQGGYTF. The CDR3 nucleotides are TGCGCCAGCAGCCAAACGGGTCAAGGCGGCTACACCTTC.

The CDR3 DNA reads as TGTGCCAGCAGTCCCGGGTTCAGTAATTCACCCCTCCACTTT. Translating gives CASSPGFSNSPLHF. The gene calls are TRBV6-5 and TRBJ1-6; D call uncertain. The CDR3 consists of 14 residues. V was trimmed by 5 bases and J by 6 bases, leaving 11 bases between them. CDR1 and CDR2 from the germline V gene are MNHEY and SVGAGI.

This sequence joins TRBV11-2 and TRBJ1-2; no clear D gene. V lost 6 bases and J 7 bases, leaving 18 bases between the germline ends. Germline CDR1 is SGHAT and CDR2 is FQNNGV. This CDR3 has 14 residues. CDR3 loop: CASSVEGSLPGYTF. The CDR3, as DNA: TGTGCCAGCAGTGTCGAGGGATCTCTCCCTGGCTACACCTTC. Using reference TRBV11-2 and TRBJ1-2 for the parts outside the CDR3, the full variable domain is EAGVAQSPRYKIIEKRQSVAFWCNPISGHATLYWYQQILGQGPKLLIQFQNNGVVDDSQLPKDRFSAERLKGVDSTLKIQPAKLEDSAVYLCASSVEGSLPGYTFGSGTRLTVV.

The chain carries TRBV19 and TRBJ1-1; 8 bases fit TRBD1. Germline lookup yields CDR1 LNHDA and CDR2 SQIVND (reference sequence). V dropped 6 bases and J dropped 5; count of bases not matched to a gene: 8. CDR3 length: 14 residues. DNA for the CDR3: TGTGCCAGTAGCTGGACAGGGAAAACAACTGAAGCTTTCTTT. Residues: CASSWTGKTTEAFF. Variable domain in full (rest from reference TRBV19 and TRBJ1-1): DGGITQSPKYLFRKEGQNVTLSCEQNLNHDAMYWYRQDPGQGLRLIYYSQIVNDFQKGDIAEGYSVSREKKESFPLTVTSAQKNPTAFYLCASSWTGKTTEAFFGQGTRLTVV.

The V call is TRBV9, the J call TRBJ2-2; 7 bases are a match to TRBD2. This CDR3 comprises 15 residues. V lost 4 bases, J lost 0 bases, and 3 bases stayed unmatched. Looked up from germline, CDR1 is SGDLS and CDR2 is YYNGEE. Here the CDR3 DNA reads TGTGCCAGCAGCACCAGCGGGGCGAACACCGGGGAGCTGTTTTTT. Its translation: CASSTSGANTGELFF.

The chain uses TRBV9 and TRBJ1-1, with 7 bases identical to TRBD1. The germline CDR1 and CDR2 sequences are SGDLS and YYNGEE. After removal of 1 base from V and 4 bases from J, the junction contained 7 bases not matched to a gene. The CDR3 sequence is 15 residues long. The CDR3 DNA reads as TGTGCCAGCAGCGTAATGGGGCAGGGGGTCACTGAAGCTTTCTTT. Its protein product is CASSVMGQGVTEAFF.

The J gene is TRBJ1-2, the V gene TRBV5-1, with D unclear. This CDR3 has 14 residues. V was cut by 1 base and J by 5 bases, with 12 bases left in between. Germline-derived CDR1 and CDR2 are SGHRS and YFSETQ. As DNA, the CDR3 is TGCGCCAGCAGCTTGTCGGGAAGGGAGTATGGCTACACCTTC. Protein product: CASSLSGREYGYTF. The full variable domain, its missing parts supplied by reference TRBV5-1 and TRBJ1-2, is KAGVTQTPRYLIKTRGQQVTLSCSPISGHRSVSWYQQTPGQGLQFLFEYFSETQRNKGNFPGRFSGRQFSNSRSEMNVSTLELGDSALYLCASSLSGREYGYTFGSGTRLTVV.

The rearrangement joins TRBV6-5 to TRBJ1-5; 8 nucleotides match TRBD1. CDR3 length: 13 residues. The V gene's germline CDR1 is MNHEY and CDR2 SVGAGI. With V trimmed by 4 bases and J by 9 bases, 5 bases remained unmatched. The CDR3 DNA is TGTGCCAGCAGTTTCGGACAGGGCGGGCCCCAGCATTTT. Translating gives CASSFGQGGPQHF.

This sequence joins TRBV7-9 and TRBJ1-3, with 7 bases matching TRBD1. There are 13 residues in the CDR3. Germline loops: CDR1 SEHNR, CDR2 FQNEAQ (reference sequence). Trimming cost V 3 bases and J 4 bases; bases outside gene matches: 0. The CDR3 DNA is TGTGCCAGCAGCTTGGGACAGGGAAACACCATATATTTT. Protein: CASSLGQGNTIYF.

V and J are TRBV5-5 and TRBJ1-5, with 9 bases matching TRBD1. Germline values: CDR1 SGHKS, CDR2 YYEKEE (reference sequence). This CDR3 is 16 amino acids long. Trimming cost V 4 bases and J 2 bases; bases outside gene matches: 7. The CDR3 region has the DNA TGTGCCAGCAGCGCCGGGACAGGGAAAGGCAATCAGCCCCAGCATTTT. It translates to CASSAGTGKGNQPQHF. The variable domain in full, with the rest retrieved from reference TRBV5-5 and TRBJ1-5, is DAGVTQSPTHLIKTRGQQVTLRCSPISGHKSVSWYQQVLGQGPQFIFQYYEKEERGRGNFPDRFSARQFPNYSSELNVNALLLGDSALYLCASSAGTGKGNQPQHFGDGTRLSIL.

The chain joins TRBV2 to TRBJ2-7, with D tentatively TRBD1 (6 bases). This CDR3 has 14 residues. From germline, CDR1 is SNHLY and CDR2 FYNNEI. Trimming took 4 bases from V and 0 from J, leaving 10 bases between them. In nucleotides, the CDR3 is TGTGCCAGCAGTGGCCAGGGGCCCTCCTACGAGCAGTACTTC. This codes for CASSGQGPSYEQYF. Drawing the rest from reference TRBV2 and TRBJ2-7, the complete variable domain is EPEVTQTPSHQVTQMGQEVILRCVPISNHLYFYWYRQILGQKVEFLVSFYNNEISEKSEIFDDQFSVERPDGSNFTLKIRSTKLEDSAMYFCASSGQGPSYEQYFGPGTRLTVT.

This rearrangement joins TRBV5-1 to TRBJ2-7; 9 nucleotides match TRBD2. The CDR3 spans 16 residues. Germline V gives CDR1 SGHRS, CDR2 YFSETQ. The V and J ends lost 0 bases and 3 bases, in that order; junction bases with no gene match: 7. This CDR3 is CASSLGSGGPNYEQYF. The CDR3 DNA reads as TGCGCCAGCAGCTTGGGGAGCGGGGGGCCGAACTACGAGCAGTACTTC.

This chain joins TRBV27 and TRBJ2-3; D unresolved. CDR1 MNHEY and CDR2 SMNVEV come from the germline V gene (reference sequence). Trimming left V 4 bases short and J 2 bases short, with 13 bases between. This CDR3 contains 15 residues. CDR3 bases: TGTGCCAGCAGTTCCCTACCATTATTCACAGATACGCAGTATTTT. Its translation is CASSSLPLFTDTQYF.

Worth noting for this clone: Other DNA sequences within the sample encode an identical CDR3. V usage is TRBV9 and J usage is TRBJ1-6; D is unclear. Per germline, CDR1 SGDLS and CDR2 YYNGEE. V lost 3 bases and J 7 bases, leaving 11 bases between the germline ends. The CDR3 loop spans 14 amino acids. The CDR3 DNA sequence: TGTGCCAGCAGCGAGTCAGGTCTAAATTCACCCCTCCACTTT. The encoded protein is CASSESGLNSPLHF. Looking up the rest from reference TRBV9 and TRBJ1-6 gives the full variable domain: DSGVTQTPKHLITATGQRVTLRCSPRSGDLSVYWYQQSLDQGLQFLIQYYNGEERAKGNILERFSAQQFPDLHSELNLSSLELGDSALYFCASSESGLNSPLHFGNGTRLTVT.

The chain is built from TRBV27 and TRBJ1-2, with 8 bases fitting TRBD1. Germline-derived CDR1 and CDR2 are MNHEY and SMNVEV (reference sequence). The CDR3 has 15 amino acids. V was pared by 5 bases and J by 3 bases, with 8 bases of the junction left unmatched. CDR3 in DNA: TGTGCCAGCAGTCCCCAGGCGGACAGGGACTATGGCTACACCTTC. Its translation is CASSPQADRDYGYTF.

This chain uses TRBV5-1 with TRBJ2-1; maybe TRBD2 (5 bases). V was clipped by 7 bases and J by 2 bases, with 13 bases between them. The CDR3 runs to 14 residues. The germline gives CDR1 SGHRS, CDR2 YFSETQ. CDR3 DNA sequence: TGCGCCAGCGGGGTAGAGGGCACCTACAATGAGCAGTTCTTC. This codes for CASGVEGTYNEQFF.

The chain has TRBV7-2 and TRBJ2-1, with a possible D match to TRBD2 (5 bases). The CDR3 consists of 14 residues. V was pared by 1 base and J by 9 bases, with 13 bases between. CDR1 SGHTA and CDR2 FQGNSA come from the germline V gene. For the CDR3, the DNA is TGTGCCAGCAGCTTAGGAGTGAGGGCGGCTGAGCAGTTCTTC. It is translated as CASSLGVRAAEQFF.

The chain links TRBV7-2 to TRBJ2-3; TRBD2 matches at 15 bases. Germline V lookup: CDR1 SGHTA, CDR2 FQGNSA. Trimming cost V 5 bases and J 5 bases; bases outside gene matches: 14. The CDR3 sequence is 19 residues long. DNA for the CDR3: TGTGCCAGCAGCCCAGGACTAGCGGGGGGGTACTATGCGAAAGATACGCAGTATTTT. Amino acids: CASSPGLAGGYYAKDTQYF. The whole variable domain, filled in from reference TRBV7-2 and TRBJ2-3, reads GAGVSQSPSNKVTEKGKDVELRCDPISGHTALYWYRQSLGQGLEFLIYFQGNSAPDKSGLPSDRFSAERTGGSVSTLTIQRTQQEDSAVYLCASSPGLAGGYYAKDTQYFGPGTRLTVL.

This rearrangement joins TRBV29-1 to TRBJ1-2, with D hard to call. This CDR3 comprises 13 residues. The V gene lost 2 bases and the J gene lost 2 bases, with 9 bases spanning the gap. From germline, CDR1 is SQVTM and CDR2 ANQGSEA. For the CDR3, the DNA is TGCAGCGTTGAAAAAAACCGGAACTATGGCTACACCTTC. It yields the protein CSVEKNRNYGYTF.

The CDR3 region is CASSPWTGTPTEAFF. DNA of the CDR3: TGTGCCAGCAGCCCGTGGACAGGGACCCCCACTGAAGCTTTCTTT. V and J are TRBV5-4 and TRBJ1-1; 8 bases are a match to TRBD1. CDR1 and CDR2 (germline): SGHNT, YYREEE (reference sequence). This CDR3 region has 15 residues. The V gene end was trimmed by 4 bases and the J gene end by 4 bases; junction bases not matched to a gene: 9.

The V gene is TRBV19, the J gene TRBJ2-7, with 8 bases aligning to TRBD1. The V gene end was trimmed by 6 bases and the J gene end by 2 bases; junction bases not matched to a gene: 6. The CDR3 spans 14 residues. In germline, CDR1 is LNHDA, CDR2 SQIVND (reference sequence). The CDR3 spells CASSHPDRAYEQYF. CDR3 bases: TGTGCCAGTAGCCATCCGGACAGGGCCTACGAGCAGTACTTC.